Sequencing of this TCR beta chain was carried out in a study of beta chain features in type 1 diabetes. Expressed TCRB transcripts got sequenced, as all isolated RNA was reverse transcribed. Sequenced by immunoSEQ multiplex PCR; TCRdb stores in-frame clones only, minus some. This sample has over 700,000 clones, with 15% to 20% found just once. Notes on the study in general: Insertions at VDJ junctions were less frequent in type 1 diabetes patients. These patients also deleted more nucleotides at the same junctions.

Germline assignment: CDR1 LGHNA and CDR2 YSLEER. V lost 1 base, J lost 6 bases, and 17 bases lay in between. The CDR3 contains 16 residues. About this clone: Its target is not known.

The sequence was obtained from a woman aged 18-29 years in good health. Sequences were obtained from naive CD4+ T cells from blood. The rearrangement joins TRBV4-3 to TRBJ2-3; a weak D match, TRBD2 (6 bases). The CDR3 loop is CASSQVWVGSSDTQYF. As DNA, the CDR3 is TGCGCCAGCAGCCAAGTCTGGGTCGGGAGTTCGGATACGCAGTATTTT.